This TCR beta chain was documented in a study of blood T cell repertoires in COVID-19 (TCRdb year 2020). Regarding the study in general: Collaborator samples came from the United States, Italy and Spain and covered acute and convalescent phases of COVID-19. The material from the prospective study consisted of cDNA or gDNA derived from T cells, B-cell-depleted T cells, or PBMCs. The dataset comprised deeply sampled blood TCRbeta repertoires from subjects exposed to, actively infected with, or recovered from COVID-19. A freely available public database, intended as a resource for researchers studying the immune response to SARS-CoV-2, is where the repertoires were released. Samples came from the ongoing ImmuneRACE study (first 160 participants) plus 1,254 subjects from 6 global collaborators. Nearly every sample came with metadata listing a de-identified subject ID, COVID-19 status, age in years and sex. Where available, HLA class I and class II types were obtained from metadata supplied by the sample provider rather than from assay-based typing. Paper-wide results and their limitations: The amount of clinical and demographic metadata varied by source and participant and was provided uncurated.

Participants in the prospective study were aged about 18 to 95 years, lived in 20 to 25 United States geographic areas, and enrolled through a virtual design. Cohort assignment in the prospective study relied on participant-reported clinical history from a screening survey and a study questionnaire. ImmuneRACE Cohort 3 recovered participants were defined by two consecutive negative NP/OP PCR tests, healthcare professional clearance, or symptom resolution. In the prospective study, mobile phlebotomists collected whole blood, serum and a nasopharyngeal or oropharyngeal swab from each participant. Over an approximately 2-month period, participants in the prospective study had the option of providing additional blood draws and questionnaires. Before DNA extraction, blood samples from the prospective study were shipped at room temperature or frozen. A word on this clone: Its antigen has not been determined. Nothing much larger sits one base from this clone, and base qualities are not available.

The immunoSEQ Assay, a bias-controlled multiplex PCR, was used to amplify TCRbeta CDR3 regions from genomic DNA. Regarding the original processing steps: Within the assay, amplification of reference gene primers was used to estimate how many nucleated cells each sample contained. To quantify the absolute abundance of each unique TCRbeta CDR3 rearrangement, sequence reads were collapsed and filtered. Productive Simpson clonality was computed per sample as the square root of Simpson's diversity index over productive rearrangements. In TCRdb, the immuneACCESS table is reduced to in-frame sequences with V and J assigned. These tables do not hold every clone; where another copy was compared, an unresolved V gene accounts for under half, and the others remain unexplained. V, J and clone size are those of that table, while D and trimming were read from the DNA. For this sample there are fewer than 300,000 clones; approximately 90% appear just once. The ten top clones hold 1% to 1.3% of the sample.

The TCR comes from a woman aged 25 to 39 who had recovered from COVID-19. Sequences were obtained from PBMCs or T cells enriched from blood (not recorded which).

The CDR3 region: CASSLGLLSGNTIYF. The DNA sequence is TGTGCCAGCAGCCTGGGACTCCTCTCTGGAAACACCATATATTTT. The V gene is TRBV5-8 and the J gene is TRBJ1-3; TRBD1 is a possible D gene, resting on 5 matching bases. Per the germline V gene, SGHTS is the CDR1 and YDEGEE is the CDR2. The CDR3 covers 15 residues, taking in both the cysteine and the phenylalanine. The DNA shown is the 45-base CDR3, in frame from base 1. V gives up 4 bases and J gives up 0 bases, and the segment between their germline ends measures 11 bases.